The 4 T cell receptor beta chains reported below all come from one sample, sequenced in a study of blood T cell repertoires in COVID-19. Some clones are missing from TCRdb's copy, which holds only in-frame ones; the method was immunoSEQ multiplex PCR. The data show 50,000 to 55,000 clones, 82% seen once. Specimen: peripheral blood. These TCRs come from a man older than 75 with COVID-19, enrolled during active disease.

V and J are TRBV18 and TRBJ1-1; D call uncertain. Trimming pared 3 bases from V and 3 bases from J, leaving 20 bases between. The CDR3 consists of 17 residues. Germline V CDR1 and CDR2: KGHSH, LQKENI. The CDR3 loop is CASSPKRLGEGYTEAFF. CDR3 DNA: TGTGCCAGCTCACCTAAAAGACTCGGGGAGGGATACACTGAAGCTTTCTTT.

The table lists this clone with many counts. DNA of the CDR3: TGTGCCAGCAGCCAAGGTGCGGTGGACACTGAAGCTTTCTTT. Its translation: CASSQGAVDTEAFF. The rearrangement links TRBV4-2 to TRBJ1-1; D gene uncertain. The length of the CDR3 is 14 residues. Germline values: CDR1 LGHNA, CDR2 YNFKEQ. V was pared by 1 base and J by 3 bases, with 9 bases between.

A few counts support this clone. The CDR3 loop reads CSVTTGEKLFF. In DNA, the CDR3 is TGCAGCGTGACGACAGGAGAAAAACTGTTTTTT. V is TRBV29-1 and J is TRBJ1-4, with a possible D match to TRBD1 (6 bases). CDR1 is SQVTM and CDR2 is ANQGSEA in the germline V gene. The CDR3 has 11 amino acids. V was trimmed by 6 bases and J by 8 bases, leaving 10 bases between them.

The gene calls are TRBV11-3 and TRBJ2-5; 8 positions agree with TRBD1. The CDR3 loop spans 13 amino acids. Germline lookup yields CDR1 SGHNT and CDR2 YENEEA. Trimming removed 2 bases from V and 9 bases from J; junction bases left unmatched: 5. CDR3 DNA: TGTGCCAGCAGCTTACGACAGGGGACAGCCCAGTACTTC. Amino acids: CASSLRQGTAQYF.